The 22 T cell receptor beta chains below come from one sample, sequenced in a study of cytomegalovirus exposure and HLA in healthy donors. PCR employed 60 Vbeta and 13 Jbeta primers. Sequencing used immunoSEQ multiplex PCR; TCRdb keeps in-frame clones, though not all of them. The sample contains some 200,000 clones, roughly three quarters of which appear only once. Sequencing was done on a sample of PBMCs. The source of these receptors is a male donor in good health and CMV-seropositive.

The count of this clone is one. The chain is built from TRBV7-3 and TRBJ2-7, with TRBD2 as a possible D gene (5 bases). Looked up from germline, CDR1 is SGHTA and CDR2 is FQGTGA. The CDR3 has 14 amino acids. V was clipped by 1 base and J by 6 bases, with 13 bases between them. The CDR3 spells CASSLSSVRGEQYF. In DNA form, the CDR3 reads TGTGCCAGCAGCTTAAGTAGCGTGCGTGGCGAGCAGTACTTC.

In its sample, this clone was seen a few times. This rearrangement joins TRBV27 to TRBJ2-7; D not resolved. Trimming took 3 bases from V and 6 from J, leaving 9 bases between them. The CDR3 extends over 12 amino acids. CDR1 and CDR2 from the germline V gene are MNHEY and SMNVEV (reference sequence). CDR3 region: CASSFGASEQYF. DNA of the CDR3: TGTGCCAGCAGTTTTGGAGCTTCCGAGCAGTACTTC.

The V gene is TRBV19, the J gene TRBJ2-3, with 7 bases lining up with TRBD1. Germline CDR1 and CDR2: LNHDA and SQIVND (reference sequence). This CDR3 contains 16 residues. The trim removed 4 bases at V and 4 bases at J, leaving 11 bases unmatched. CDR3: CASSTKQGFRADTQYF. The DNA for the CDR3 is TGTGCCAGTAGTACTAAACAGGGGTTTCGAGCAGATACGCAGTATTTT.

This chain connects TRBV4-2 to TRBJ1-4; tentative D call: TRBD1 (6 bases). The CDR3 spans 14 residues. Trimming removed 4 bases from V and 2 bases from J, with 8 bases in between. The germline gives CDR1 LGHNA, CDR2 YNFKEQ. The CDR3 DNA follows: TGTGCCAGCAGCCCCGGACAGACTAATGAAAAACTGTTTTTT. It yields the protein CASSPGQTNEKLFF.

The gene calls are TRBV29-1 and TRBJ1-5; TRBD1 matches at 9 bases. The V segment lost 6 bases and the J segment 3 bases; nucleotides outside the gene matches: 6. Germline-derived CDR1 and CDR2 are SQVTM and ANQGSEA. This CDR3 comprises 14 residues. CDR3 amino acids: CSVGGTGINQPQHF. CDR3 DNA: TGCAGCGTGGGCGGGACAGGGATCAATCAGCCCCAGCATTTT. Using reference TRBV29-1 and TRBJ1-5 for the parts outside the CDR3, the full variable domain is SAVISQKPSRDICQRGTSLTIQCQVDSQVTMMFWYRQQPGQSLTLIATANQGSEATYESGFVIDKFPISRPNLTFSTLTVSNMSPEDSSIYLCSVGGTGINQPQHFGDGTRLSIL.

The CDR3 region has the DNA TGTGCCAGCAGCCCCTACGGGGGTGGGGCGGCCACCGGGGAGCTGTTTTTT. It encodes CASSPYGGGAATGELFF. The rearrangement joins TRBV9 to TRBJ2-2; D might be TRBD2 (6 bases). CDR1 and CDR2 from the germline V gene are SGDLS and YYNGEE. V lost 4 bases, J lost 4 bases, and 20 bases lay in between. The CDR3 loop spans 17 amino acids.

This sequence joins TRBV15 and TRBJ2-1; 13 positions agree with TRBD2. CDR1 LNHNV and CDR2 YYDKDF come from the germline V gene (reference sequence). This CDR3 comprises 19 residues. The V and J ends lost 2 bases and 0 bases, in that order; junction bases with no gene match: 7. CDR3 sequence reads: CATSRIGLAGVSSYNEQFF. The CDR3 DNA reads as TGTGCCACCAGCAGAATAGGACTAGCGGGAGTTAGCTCCTACAATGAGCAGTTCTTC.

V is TRBV5-4 and J is TRBJ2-7, with 7 bases that match TRBD1. Germline V gene sequence: CDR1 SGHNT, CDR2 YYREEE (reference sequence). The CDR3 loop spans 14 amino acids. The J segment lost 2 bases and the V segment lost 4 bases, leaving 6 bases of the junction unmatched. The CDR3 reads CASSLRQGPYEQYF. Written as DNA, the CDR3 is TGTGCCAGCAGCCTGAGACAGGGTCCCTACGAGCAGTACTTC.

The chain links TRBV4-2 to TRBJ2-1; 11 bases are shared with TRBD2. Germline assignment: CDR1 LGHNA and CDR2 YNFKEQ. The CDR3 contains 19 residues. J lost 0 bases, V lost 0 bases, and 7 bases had no gene match. The CDR3 DNA reads as TGTGCCAGCAGCCAAGATGCTAGCGGGGGGTTGAGCTCCTACAATGAGCAGTTCTTC. It encodes CASSQDASGGLSSYNEQFF.

CDR3 amino acids: CATTGDLYEQYF. CDR3 in DNA: TGTGCCACAACAGGGGATTTATACGAGCAGTACTTC. This sequence joins TRBV19 and TRBJ2-7; 7 positions match TRBD1. Germline loops: CDR1 LNHDA, CDR2 SQIVND (reference sequence). This CDR3 spans 12 amino acids. V was pared by 10 bases and J by 4 bases, with 7 bases of the junction left unmatched.

V gene TRBV27 combines with J gene TRBJ1-6; D call uncertain. CDR1 MNHEY and CDR2 SMNVEV come from the germline V gene (reference sequence). The CDR3 length is 13 residues. The V gene lost 3 bases and the J gene lost 8 bases, with 8 bases spanning the gap. CDR3 nucleotide sequence: TGTGCCAGCAGTTTCGAGTCCTATTCACCCCTCCACTTT. It codes for CASSFESYSPLHF.

This chain connects TRBV11-1 to TRBJ2-7; the D gene is possibly TRBD1 (6 bases). CDR3 length: 13 residues. Germline values: CDR1 SGHAT, CDR2 FQDESV (reference sequence). The V gene lost 8 bases and the J gene lost 5 bases, with 16 bases spanning the gap. The CDR3 sequence is CASGGAGIHEQYF. In DNA, the CDR3 is TGTGCCAGCGGGGGCGCAGGGATCCACGAGCAGTACTTC.

This clone was found once. This rearrangement joins TRBV5-1 to TRBJ2-5, with TRBD2 matching over 10 bases. CDR3 length: 15 residues. CDR1 SGHRS and CDR2 YFSETQ come from the germline V gene. Germline trimming cut 4 bases from V and 4 bases from J; bases unmatched to any gene: 7. The CDR3 DNA reads TGCGCCAGCAGCCTGGGTATAGCGGGAGGAGAGACCCAGTACTTC. Residues: CASSLGIAGGETQYF.

The gene calls are TRBV7-2 and TRBJ1-4; TRBD1 is a possible D gene (6 bases). Germline values: CDR1 SGHTA, CDR2 FQGNSA. The CDR3 extends over 14 amino acids. Trimming pared 5 bases from V and 8 bases from J, leaving 15 bases between. The CDR3 coding sequence is TGTGCCAGCAGCCTGGGGGGGCGGGAGGAAAAACTGTTTTTT. It yields the protein CASSLGGREEKLFF. The variable domain in full, completed from reference TRBV7-2 and TRBJ1-4, reads GAGVSQSPSNKVTEKGKDVELRCDPISGHTALYWYRQSLGQGLEFLIYFQGNSAPDKSGLPSDRFSAERTGGSVSTLTIQRTQQEDSAVYLCASSLGGREEKLFFGSGTQLSVL.

The chain couples TRBV5-6 to TRBJ2-3, with 9 bases aligning to TRBD2. The junction had 7 bases not matched to a gene; V was cut back by 0 bases and J by 8 bases. Per germline, CDR1 SGHDT and CDR2 YYEEEE. The CDR3 is 15 residues long. CDR3 region: CASSLVSRGGGTQYF. DNA of the CDR3: TGTGCCAGCAGCTTGGTTTCGCGGGGGGGCGGTACGCAGTATTTT.

The chain couples TRBV7-3 to TRBJ2-7; D is ambiguous. From germline, CDR1 is SGHTA and CDR2 FQGTGA. The germline V and J ends were trimmed by 0 bases and 3 bases, with 9 bases remaining between them. This CDR3 has 14 residues. CDR3 sequence reads: CASSLTDGVYEQYF. The DNA for the CDR3 is TGTGCCAGCAGCTTAACCGACGGAGTCTACGAGCAGTACTTC.

This clone was recorded a few times. V and J are TRBV27 and TRBJ1-2; TRBD1 matches at 8 bases. After removal of 5 bases from V and 4 bases from J, the junction contained 9 bases not matched to a gene. CDR3 length: 15 amino acids. The V gene's germline CDR1 is MNHEY and CDR2 SMNVEV (reference sequence). The CDR3 loop reads CASSPRAGGSYGYTF. DNA for the CDR3: TGTGCCAGCAGTCCCCGGGCAGGGGGCTCCTATGGCTACACCTTC.

This clone has just a few counts. The V gene is TRBV7-3, the J gene TRBJ1-2, with D perhaps TRBD1 (5 bases). The ends were cut back, 5 bases at V and 6 bases at J, with 16 bases in the middle. The CDR3 spans 14 residues. Germline V CDR1 and CDR2: SGHTA, FQGTGA. The DNA for the CDR3 is TGTGCCAGCAGCCGGGGAGGGGCAGAGGATGGCTACACCTTC. It codes for CASSRGGAEDGYTF.

This clone was seen once. The chain joins TRBV29-1 to TRBJ2-1; unclear D gene. CDR1 is SQVTM and CDR2 is ANQGSEA in the germline V gene. The CDR3 consists of 13 residues. Trimming cost V 6 bases and J 9 bases, with 18 bases left between them. The CDR3 loop is CSVGWSWSGEQFF. As DNA, the CDR3 is TGCAGCGTCGGATGGAGTTGGTCGGGTGAGCAGTTCTTC.

CDR3 amino acids: CSAHGGSSYNEQFF. CDR3 nucleotides: TGCAGCGCCCACGGGGGTAGCTCCTACAATGAGCAGTTCTTC. The V call is TRBV29-1, the J call TRBJ2-1; D may be TRBD2 (6 bases). This CDR3 has 14 residues. The V and J ends lost 7 bases and 0 bases respectively, with 13 bases between them. CDR1 is SQVTM and CDR2 is ANQGSEA in the germline V gene.

In regard to this clone: Here the CDR3 omits its conserved ending phenylalanine or tryptophan, so a read error is the likely source. The gene calls are TRBV7-9 and TRBJ2-7; the match to TRBD1 covers 7 bases. Germline assignment: CDR1 SEHNR and CDR2 FQNEAQ (reference sequence). The junction had 0 bases not matched to a gene; V was cut back by 1 base and J by 3 bases. The CDR3 totals 13 residues. The CDR3, as DNA: TGTGCCAGCAGCTTAGGGGACAGCTACGAGCAGTACTCC. Translation gives CASSLGDSYEQYS.

This clone was picked up one time. The chain uses TRBV19 and TRBJ2-3; tentatively, D is TRBD1 (6 bases). The CDR3 extends over 12 amino acids. Germline CDR1 is LNHDA and CDR2 is SQIVND (reference sequence). The V end lost 6 bases, the J end lost 9 bases, and 13 bases lay between the germline ends. This chain's CDR3 is CASSPGTPTQYF. The CDR3 region has the DNA TGTGCCAGTAGCCCTGGGACACCGACGCAGTATTTT.